These 24 T cell receptor beta chains originate from one sample sequenced in a study of beta chain features in type 1 diabetes. The antigens of these receptors remain unknown. The entirety of the isolated RNA underwent reverse transcription, so expressed TCRB transcripts were sequenced. Using immunoSEQ multiplex PCR, the repertoire was profiled, and TCRdb retains in-frame clones only, with some absent. The profile shows about 240,000 clones, more than 11% of them singletons. Overall study results and limits: Moderate yet significant TCRB CDR3 shortening was seen in Type 1 diabetes patients in all four CD4+ subsets.

The sequenced sample was naive CD4+ T cells from blood. These receptors originate from a man aged 25 to 45 with type 1 diabetes.

The V call is TRBV6-6, the J call TRBJ1-1; TRBD1 aligns across 9 bases. V dropped 7 bases and J dropped 10; count of bases not matched to a gene: 13. Germline V gives CDR1 MNHNY, CDR2 SVGAGI (reference sequence). The CDR3 contains 14 residues. CDR3 sequence (DNA): TGTGCCAGCATCCCCCGGGACAGGGAGATTCTAGCTTTCTTT. Its protein is CASIPRDREILAFF.

This clone was counted between two and nine times. The CDR3 DNA follows: TGCAGCGTAGCTCGGGACAGAGTCACTGAAGCTTTCTTT. Translating it yields CSVARDRVTEAFF. The rearrangement links TRBV29-1 to TRBJ1-1, with 7 bases identical to TRBD1. This CDR3 spans 13 amino acids. V dropped 6 bases and J dropped 4; count of bases not matched to a gene: 8. Per germline, CDR1 SQVTM and CDR2 ANQGSEA.

The chain is built from TRBV9 and TRBJ2-2; D may be TRBD1 (5 bases). The CDR3 loop spans 13 amino acids. Germline assignment: CDR1 SGDLS and CDR2 YYNGEE. V was cut by 7 bases and J by 2 bases, with 9 bases left in between. The CDR3 here is CASQGGNTGELFF. Here the CDR3 DNA reads TGTGCCAGCCAGGGCGGTAACACCGGGGAGCTGTTTTTT.

The chain joins TRBV30 to TRBJ2-3; a possible D gene is TRBD2 (5 bases). Trimming removed 0 bases from V and 1 base from J, with 14 bases in between. Looked up from germline, CDR1 is GTSNPN and CDR2 is SVGIG (reference sequence). This CDR3 is built from 16 residues. CDR3 coding DNA: TGTGCCTGGAGTGTTACTCGTATTAGCGGCACAGATACGCAGTATTTT. Residues: CAWSVTRISGTDTQYF. Complete variable domain (other parts from reference TRBV30 and TRBJ2-3): SQTIHQWPATLVQPVGSPLSLECTVEGTSNPNLYWYRQAAGRGLQLLFYSVGIGQISSEVPQNLSASRPQDRQFILSSKKLLLSDSGFYLCAWSVTRISGTDTQYFGPGTRLTVL.

The chain combines TRBV6-1 with TRBJ2-3; tentatively, D is TRBD2 (6 bases). This CDR3 contains 14 residues. The V end was cut by 5 bases, the J end by 6 bases, with 15 bases between. Germline V gene data show CDR1 as MNHNS and CDR2 as SASEGT. CDR3 sequence reads: CASSSGTLADTQYF. The CDR3 nucleotides read TGTGCCAGCAGTTCCGGGACTCTGGCGGATACGCAGTATTTT.

There are a few counts of this clone. The V and J genes are TRBV7-2 and TRBJ2-3; 7 nucleotides agree with TRBD2. There are 14 residues in the CDR3. Trimming took 4 bases from V and 4 from J; bases not matched to a gene: 5. The germline gives CDR1 SGHTA, CDR2 FQGNSA. CDR3 loop: CASSSGLEADTQYF. The CDR3 DNA reads TGTGCCAGCAGCTCCGGACTAGAAGCAGATACGCAGTATTTT.

This clone has a handful of counts. The chain combines TRBV5-1 with TRBJ1-4; D unclear. Germline V gene lookup returns CDR1 SGHRS and CDR2 YFSETQ. Trimming pared 0 bases from V and 0 bases from J, leaving 6 bases between. This CDR3 comprises 15 residues. The CDR3: CASSLGHATNEKLFF. The CDR3 region has the DNA TGCGCCAGCAGCTTGGGACACGCAACTAATGAAAAACTGTTTTTT.

This clone was seen more than once but under ten times. The chain uses TRBV18 and TRBJ1-1; 10 bases are a match to TRBD1. The J segment lost 10 bases and the V segment lost 0 bases, leaving 5 bases of the junction unmatched. Germline CDR1 and CDR2: KGHSH and LQKENI. The CDR3 length is 14 residues. CDR3 nucleotides: TGTGCCAGCTCACCACCGGATGACAGGGGGCTAGCTTTCTTT. Its translation: CASSPPDDRGLAFF. The complete variable domain, with remaining parts taken from reference TRBV18 and TRBJ1-1, reads NAGVMQNPRHLVRRRGQEARLRCSPMKGHSHVYWYRQLPEEGLKFMVYLQKENIIDESGMPKERFSAEFPKEGPSILRIQQVVRGDSAAYFCASSPPDDRGLAFFGQGTRLTVV.

This clone has more than one count but fewer than ten. The V and J genes are TRBV4-1 and TRBJ2-1, with 15 nucleotides matching TRBD2. The germline gives CDR1 MGHRA, CDR2 YSYEKL. CDR3 length: 18 amino acids. V lost 4 bases and J lost 2; bases outside the gene matches: 6. CDR3 sequence: CASSRPGLAGGTYNEQFF. The CDR3 DNA is TGCGCCAGCAGCCGCCCGGGACTAGCGGGGGGAACCTACAATGAGCAGTTCTTC.

The rearrangement joins TRBV2 to TRBJ2-2; TRBD2 aligns across 8 bases. V lost 7 bases and J lost 1; bases outside the gene matches: 2. The CDR3 length is 14 residues. The germline gives CDR1 SNHLY, CDR2 FYNNEI. The CDR3 sequence is CASKAGENTGELFF. The DNA of the CDR3 is TGTGCCAGCAAAGCGGGAGAGAACACCGGGGAGCTGTTTTTT.

This clone showed up just a few times. This chain connects TRBV7-9 to TRBJ2-1; TRBD1 is a possible D gene (5 bases). Germline assignment: CDR1 SEHNR and CDR2 FQNEAQ (reference sequence). The CDR3 spans 19 residues. Trimming took off 1 base at V and 0 bases at J, with 19 bases between the two ends. CDR3 nucleotide sequence: TGTGCCAGCAGCTTAGTTGCAGGGTCGGTGATAGGCTCCTACAATGAGCAGTTCTTC. It translates to CASSLVAGSVIGSYNEQFF.

The chain links TRBV18 to TRBJ1-2, with D unclear. The V end lost 5 bases, the J end lost 1 base, and 14 bases lay between the germline ends. The CDR3 totals 15 residues. CDR1 and CDR2 from the germline V gene are KGHSH and LQKENI. CDR3: CASSTQGPGNYGYTF. DNA for the CDR3: TGTGCCAGCTCAACACAAGGCCCGGGTAACTATGGCTACACCTTC.

V and J are TRBV9 and TRBJ1-4, with D hard to call. The V end was cut by 4 bases, the J end by 8 bases, with 12 bases between. The CDR3 extends over 13 amino acids. Germline CDR1 is SGDLS and CDR2 is YYNGEE. For the CDR3, the DNA is TGTGCCAGCAGCTCCCCGGTCTCGGAAAAACTGTTTTTT. This sequence encodes CASSSPVSEKLFF.

This chain links TRBV7-2 with TRBJ2-7; D remains ambiguous. Trimming removed 3 bases from V and 2 bases from J, with 8 bases in between. The germline V gene has CDR1 SGHTA and CDR2 FQGNSA. The CDR3 sequence is 13 residues long. Here the CDR3 DNA reads TGTGCCAGCAGCTTCTCCTCTCCCTACGAGCAGTACTTC. Translation: CASSFSSPYEQYF.

The chain links TRBV11-2 to TRBJ2-2; TRBD1 matches at 7 bases. V was clipped by 5 bases and J by 1 base; unmatched bases: 1. Per the germline V gene, CDR1 is SGHAT and CDR2 is FQNNGV. The CDR3 consists of 14 residues. In nucleotides, the CDR3 is TGTGCCAGCAGCCGACAGGGGAACACCGGGGAGCTGTTTTTT. Its protein product is CASSRQGNTGELFF.

This clone was detected a few times. This chain joins TRBV25-1 and TRBJ2-1, with D tentatively TRBD2 (6 bases). Between the trimmed V and J ends, which lost 4 bases and 3 bases, there was a span of 10 bases. This CDR3 is built from 14 residues. CDR1 MGHDK and CDR2 SYGVNS come from the germline V gene. The CDR3 reads CASSAPGLYNEQFF. CDR3 DNA sequence: TGTGCCAGCAGTGCCCCGGGACTCTACAATGAGCAGTTCTTC.

Note on this clone: In this CDR3 the conserved last residue, phenylalanine or tryptophan, is missing, so a read error is likely. The DNA is omitted, as the CDR3 cannot be located on it reliably, and the CDR3 follows TCRdb's listing. This chain uses TRBV7-7 with TRBJ2-7; the table's D call, TRBD1, has no DNA check behind it. The germline V gene has CDR1 SSHAT and CDR2 FNYEAQ (reference sequence). The CDR3 totals 14 residues, both ends included. CDR3 region: CASSLLSYIDRVRI.

A note on this clone: Other DNA sequences in the sample encode the same CDR3. The V and J genes are TRBV6-1 and TRBJ2-7; D might be TRBD1 (5 bases). The V and J ends lost 6 bases and 3 bases respectively, with 9 bases between them. From germline, CDR1 is MNHNS and CDR2 SASEGT. CDR3 length: 12 residues. CDR3 sequence: CASRTQDYEQYF. CDR3 sequence (DNA): TGTGCCAGCAGAACACAGGACTACGAGCAGTACTTC.

V gene TRBV7-2 combines with J gene TRBJ2-3, with 13 bases matching TRBD2. V dropped 5 bases and J dropped 4; count of bases not matched to a gene: 6. CDR1 SGHTA and CDR2 FQGNSA come from the germline V gene. This CDR3 spans 16 amino acids. The CDR3 loop reads CASSTGLAGKADTQYF. The CDR3 DNA is TGTGCCAGCAGCACGGGACTAGCGGGGAAGGCAGATACGCAGTATTTT.

This clone was recorded only once. The chain links TRBV5-1 to TRBJ1-1; 9 nucleotides align to TRBD1. CDR1 is SGHRS and CDR2 is YFSETQ in the germline V gene. V was pared by 4 bases and J by 6 bases, with 7 bases of the junction left unmatched. This CDR3 has 14 amino acids. The chain's CDR3 is CASSQGGQGSEAFF. The DNA for the CDR3 is TGCGCCAGCAGCCAGGGGGGACAGGGATCTGAAGCTTTCTTT. The full variable domain, with the rest looked up from reference TRBV5-1 and TRBJ1-1, is KAGVTQTPRYLIKTRGQQVTLSCSPISGHRSVSWYQQTPGQGLQFLFEYFSETQRNKGNFPGRFSGRQFSNSRSEMNVSTLELGDSALYLCASSQGGQGSEAFFGQGTRLTVV.

This clone was observed a handful of times. The chain has TRBV6-5 and TRBJ2-7; D possibly corresponds to TRBD1 (6 bases). Trimming cost V 8 bases and J 1 base, with 18 bases left between them. The CDR3 sequence is 15 residues long. Looked up from germline, CDR1 is MNHEY and CDR2 is SVGAGI. The chain's CDR3 is CASRVGWQGSYEQYF. For the CDR3, the DNA is TGTGCCAGCCGGGTGGGGTGGCAGGGGTCCTACGAGCAGTACTTC.

This clone was recorded a few times. The chain carries TRBV5-1 and TRBJ1-5; TRBD1 matches 11 bases. Germline V lookup: CDR1 SGHRS, CDR2 YFSETQ. Trimming at V came to 4 bases and at J to 7 bases, leaving 10 bases not matched to a gene. The CDR3 runs 16 residues. CDR3 residues: CASSPQGTGGTQPQHF. Written as DNA, the CDR3 is TGCGCCAGCAGCCCCCAGGGGACAGGGGGAACGCAGCCCCAGCATTTT.

The V and J genes are TRBV14 and TRBJ2-5, with 15 bases lining up with TRBD2. The V and J ends lost 1 base and 4 bases, in that order; junction bases with no gene match: 7. The CDR3 covers 18 residues. Looked up from germline, CDR1 is SGHDN and CDR2 is FVKESK. The CDR3 region has the DNA TGTGCCAGCAGCCAAGGGACTAGCGGGAGGGCCCTACGAGAGACCCAGTACTTC. Translated, it gives CASSQGTSGRALRETQYF.

The gene calls are TRBV18 and TRBJ1-4, with D hard to call. CDR3 length: 17 amino acids. Germline values: CDR1 KGHSH, CDR2 LQKENI. Between the trimmed V and J ends, which lost 3 bases and 0 bases, there was a span of 14 bases. In DNA, the CDR3 is TGTGCCAGCTCACCCGCCGGGGAGGGAGCAACTAATGAAAAACTGTTTTTT. Residues: CASSPAGEGATNEKLFF.